One sample yielded the 12 T cell receptor beta chains listed below, sequenced in a study of technical replicates of blood from a handful of donors. Sequencing was performed with immunoSEQ multiplex PCR; in TCRdb, only in-frame clones are kept and a portion is missing. The sample holds tens of thousands of clones, just over 90% seen once. Sequenced input: PBMCs. These receptors originate from a human donor in good health. Some clones in this sample may be carry-over from other donors' samples.

This rearrangement joins TRBV7-8 to TRBJ1-1; 8 bases line up with TRBD1. CDR1 is SGHVS, CDR2 FQNEAQ, per germline. The CDR3 totals 18 residues. The junction had 14 bases not matched to a gene; V was cut back by 3 bases and J by 2 bases. The CDR3 is CASSFPQGAETRNTEAFF. The CDR3 DNA sequence: TGTGCCAGCAGCTTCCCCCAGGGGGCGGAAACAAGAAACACTGAAGCTTTCTTT.

The V gene is TRBV7-9, the J gene TRBJ2-7; no clear D. The CDR3 totals 15 residues. Germline V gene data show CDR1 as SEHNR and CDR2 as FQNEAQ (reference sequence). The ends were cut back, 6 bases at V and 2 bases at J, with 17 bases in the middle. In nucleotides, the CDR3 is TGTGCCAGCAGAACCTCCGGCGGTTACCCCTACGAGCAGTACTTC. It codes for CASRTSGGYPYEQYF. The whole variable domain, filled in from reference TRBV7-9 and TRBJ2-7, reads DTGVSQNPRHKITKRGQNVTFRCDPISEHNRLYWYRQTLGQGPEFLTYFQNEAQLEKSRLLSDRFSAERPKGSFSTLEIQRTEQGDSAMYLCASRTSGGYPYEQYFGPGTRLTVT.

This chain joins TRBV9 and TRBJ2-1; no reliable D call. The CDR3 loop spans 13 amino acids. V lost 0 bases and J 4 bases, leaving 5 bases between the germline ends. The germline CDR1 and CDR2 sequences are SGDLS and YYNGEE. The CDR3 protein is CASSVALYNEQFF. The DNA of the CDR3 is TGTGCCAGCAGCGTAGCACTGTACAATGAGCAGTTCTTC.

This chain joins TRBV18 and TRBJ2-4; 9 bases align to TRBD2. J gave up 3 bases and V 2 bases, and 8 bases lay outside the gene matches. This CDR3 contains 17 residues. Germline loops: CDR1 KGHSH, CDR2 LQKENI. This CDR3 is CASSPAGGPLGKNIQYF. DNA of the CDR3: TGTGCCAGCTCACCAGCGGGAGGGCCATTGGGCAAAAACATTCAGTACTTC.

The chain links TRBV5-4 to TRBJ2-3; D is perhaps TRBD2 (6 bases). CDR1 and CDR2 (germline): SGHNT, YYREEE (reference sequence). This CDR3 has 15 amino acids. Trimming removed 0 bases from V and 5 bases from J, with 13 bases in between. The chain's CDR3 is CASSLDGSGGDTQYF. The CDR3, as DNA: TGTGCCAGCAGCTTGGACGGTTCCGGGGGAGATACGCAGTATTTT.

V and J are TRBV29-1 and TRBJ1-2, with 7 bases identical to TRBD1. Per the germline V gene, CDR1 is SQVTM and CDR2 is ANQGSEA. The J segment lost 6 bases and the V segment lost 7 bases, leaving 11 bases of the junction unmatched. The CDR3 extends over 13 amino acids. In nucleotides, the CDR3 is TGCAGCGGAGGACCAGGGGGGTTTGATGGCTACACCTTC. Translating gives CSGGPGGFDGYTF.

The genes are TRBV10-3 and TRBJ1-3; D is perhaps TRBD1 (5 bases). CDR1 is ENHRY, CDR2 SYGVKD, per germline. The length of the CDR3 is 14 residues. V was pared by 10 bases and J by 0 bases, with 13 bases between. The chain's CDR3 is CATRQGISGNTIYF. CDR3 DNA: TGTGCCACAAGGCAGGGAATCTCTGGAAACACCATATATTTT.

This rearrangement joins TRBV4-3 to TRBJ2-2; 10 nucleotides line up with TRBD1. The CDR3 covers 17 residues. Germline V gene lookup returns CDR1 LGHNA and CDR2 YSLEER. With 4 bases clipped from V and 1 base from J, the junction kept 6 bases outside the gene matches. The CDR3 nucleotides are TGCGCCAGCAGCCGGGGACAGGGGCGAGTGAACACCGGGGAGCTGTTTTTT. Translation: CASSRGQGRVNTGELFF.

The chain employs TRBV7-3 and TRBJ2-2; D might be TRBD1 (5 bases). V lost 6 bases, J lost 4 bases, and 12 bases lay in between. This CDR3 has 14 amino acids. CDR1 is SGHTA and CDR2 is FQGTGA in the germline V gene. DNA for the CDR3: TGTGCCAGCAGTTATCAGGGTAGCACCGGGGAGCTGTTTTTT. Protein: CASSYQGSTGELFF. Looking up the rest from reference TRBV7-3 and TRBJ2-2 gives the full variable domain: GAGVSQTPSNKVTEKGKYVELRCDPISGHTALYWYRQSLGQGPEFLIYFQGTGAADDSGLPNDRFFAVRPEGSVSTLKIQRTERGDSAVYLCASSYQGSTGELFFGEGSRLTVL.

The chain carries TRBV5-4 and TRBJ1-2, with 12 bases matching TRBD1. V shed 4 bases and J 8 bases; nucleotides not matched to a gene: 15. CDR1 is SGHNT and CDR2 is YYREEE in the germline V gene (reference sequence). CDR3 length equals 17 residues. The CDR3 region has the DNA TGTGCCAGCAGCCTCCGCCCGGGGGACAGGGGGCCGGAAGGCTACACCTTC. Amino acid sequence: CASSLRPGDRGPEGYTF. Filled out from reference TRBV5-4 and TRBJ1-2, the complete variable domain reads ETGVTQSPTHLIKTRGQQVTLRCSSQSGHNTVSWYQQALGQGPQFIFQYYREEENGRGNFPPRFSGLQFPNYSSELNVNALELDDSALYLCASSLRPGDRGPEGYTFGSGTRLTVV.

The chain links TRBV5-4 to TRBJ1-6, with 7 bases identical to TRBD1. This CDR3 comprises 15 residues. In germline, CDR1 is SGHNT, CDR2 YYREEE (reference sequence). The J segment lost 10 bases and the V segment lost 2 bases, leaving 9 bases of the junction unmatched. CDR3 in DNA: TGTGCCAGCAGCTTACCGGGACAGCTGGACTCACCCCTCCACTTT. This sequence encodes CASSLPGQLDSPLHF.

The rearrangement links TRBV5-6 to TRBJ2-5, with 7 bases that match TRBD2. The CDR3 loop spans 15 amino acids. The germline CDR1 and CDR2 sequences are SGHDT and YYEEEE. The V gene end was trimmed by 4 bases and the J gene end by 4 bases; junction bases not matched to a gene: 10. The CDR3 spells CASSPWRGSGETQYF. CDR3 DNA sequence: TGTGCCAGCAGCCCCTGGCGGGGGAGTGGAGAGACCCAGTACTTC.